This is a list of T cell receptor beta chains from one sample in a study of T cells after yellow fever vaccination. Each CDR3 protein is one row after TCRdb ran MiXCR on the 5' RACE reads. The table shows 150,000 or so distinct CDR3 sequences, with around 7.2% occurring only once. This sample comprised CD4+ T cells sorted from PBMCs, obtained more than 4 days after the first yellow fever vaccination. The receptors were sampled from a man between 18 and 29 years old who received the YFV17D yellow fever vaccine. The CDR3 runs from the conserved cysteine through the conserved F or W. D genes are given only for firm matches. Clone size is not always given. Where it is, it says once, few, many or a class for expanded clones.

J gene	D gene	clone size	V gene	CDR3 protein	CDR3 DNA
TRBJ2-2	TRBD2	many	TRBV20-1	CSATLAGGVGRELFF	TGCAGTGCTACTCTAGCGGGGGGGGTCGGCCGGGAGCTGTTTTTT
TRBJ2-3	NA	many	TRBV20-1	CSASFSGTTDTQYF	TGCAGTGCTAGTTTCTCCGGAACCACAGATACGCAGTATTTT
TRBJ1-1	NA	many	TRBV5-1	CASSLDGANTEAFF	TGCGCCAGCAGCTTGGATGGGGCGAACACTGAAGCTTTCTTT
TRBJ1-2	NA	many	TRBV24-1	CATSVDNYGYTF	TGTGCAACTTCGGTGGACAACTATGGCTACACCTTC
TRBJ2-2	TRBD2	many	TRBV7-9	CASSRAGAAGELFF	TGTGCCAGCAGCCGAGCGGGAGCAGCCGGGGAGCTGTTTTTT
TRBJ1-1	NA	few	TRBV25-1	CASSPHFGVGGTEAFF	TGTGCCAGCAGCCCCCACTTTGGAGTGGGCGGCACTGAAGCTTTCTTT
TRBJ2-1	TRBD2	NA	TRBV18	CASSPTSGYNEQFF	TGTGCCAGCTCACCGACTAGCGGCTACAATGAGCAGTTCTTC
TRBJ2-3	TRBD2	many	TRBV7-3	CASSLERGTYTDTQYF	TGTGCCAGCAGCTTAGAGCGGGGGACCTACACAGATACGCAGTATTTT
TRBJ1-1	NA	many	TRBV4-1	CASRGLLLNTEAFF	TGCGCCAGCCGCGGCCTACTCCTCAACACTGAAGCTTTCTTT
TRBJ2-5	NA	many	TRBV23-1	CASSQKERSETQYF	TGCGCCAGCAGTCAAAAGGAAAGGTCGGAGACCCAGTACTTC
TRBJ2-3	TRBD2	many	TRBV5-1	CASSLSGGLGDTQYF	TGCGCCAGCAGCTTGTCGGGGGGGCTGGGAGATACGCAGTATTTT
TRBJ2-7	NA	many	TRBV4-2	CASSQGGVEPRSYEQYF	TGTGCCAGCAGCCAAGGAGGGGTAGAACCCCGCTCCTACGAGCAGTACTTC
TRBJ1-1	NA	NA	TRBV3-1	CASSQSYKMNTEAFF	TGTGCCAGCAGCCAATCTTACAAGATGAACACTGAAGCTTTCTTT
TRBJ2-1	NA	many	TRBV5-1	CASSLDTGIFNEQFF	TGCGCCAGCAGCTTGGACACCGGGATTTTCAATGAGCAGTTCTTC
TRBJ1-1	TRBD1	NA	TRBV5-4	CASSIEQGGDTEAFF	TGTGCCAGCAGCATAGAACAGGGGGGGGACACTGAAGCTTTCTTT
TRBJ2-5	NA	many	TRBV6-5	CASSYGREETQYF	TGTGCCAGCAGTTACGGCAGGGAAGAGACCCAGTACTTC
TRBJ2-5	NA	many	TRBV27	CASSFDEQETQYF	TGTGCCAGCAGTTTTGACGAACAAGAGACCCAGTACTTC
TRBJ2-3	NA	many	TRBV7-2	CASSLADTDTQYF	TGTGCCAGCAGCTTAGCAGACACAGATACGCAGTATTTT
TRBJ1-5	NA	few	TRBV7-9	CASSLTTGQPQHF	TGTGCCAGCAGCTTGACGACGGGGCAGCCCCAGCATTTT
TRBJ2-2	NA	many	TRBV7-8	CASSSVRGRGELFF	TGTGCCAGCAGCTCGGTTCGCGGGCGAGGGGAGCTGTTTTTT
TRBJ1-5	TRBD1	NA	TRBV6-2/TRBV6-3	CASSYRQGGQPQHF	TGTGCCAGCAGTTACCGACAGGGGGGTCAGCCCCAGCATTTT
TRBJ2-1	NA	many	TRBV5-1	CASSFYPSSYNEQFF	TGCGCCAGCAGCTTTTACCCTAGCTCCTACAATGAGCAGTTCTTC
TRBJ1-2	NA	many	TRBV20-1	CSMVTPNYGYTF	TGCAGTATGGTGACACCGAACTATGGCTACACCTTC
TRBJ2-5	TRBD1	many	TRBV6-5	CASRQRTGGFYYQETQYF	TGTGCCAGCAGACAGAGGACAGGGGGTTTCTATTACCAAGAGACCCAGTACTTC
TRBJ1-1	NA	many	TRBV6-1	CASSEEGAAEAFF	TGTGCCAGCAGTGAAGAAGGGGCGGCTGAAGCTTTCTTT
TRBJ1-1	NA	many	TRBV3-1	CASSQDVQNTEAFF	TGTGCCAGCAGCCAAGATGTCCAGAACACTGAAGCTTTCTTT
TRBJ2-3	NA	few	TRBV7-8	CASSRNGRLATDTQYF	TGTGCCAGCAGCCGCAACGGAAGGCTAGCCACAGATACGCAGTATTTT
TRBJ2-2	TRBD2	NA	TRBV2	CARGLANGELFF	TGTGCCAGAGGACTAGCGAACGGGGAGCTGTTTTTT
TRBJ2-7	TRBD1	many	TRBV15	CATSGQGLSSYEQYF	TGTGCCACCAGCGGACAGGGACTTAGCTCCTACGAGCAGTACTTC
TRBJ2-3	TRBD2	NA	TRBV6-4	CASKGPGTSGEATQYF	TGTGCCAGCAAGGGACCCGGGACTAGCGGGGAAGCTACGCAGTATTTT
TRBJ1-2	NA	few	TRBV7-2	CASSLSGGAYGYTF	TGTGCCAGCAGCTTATCGGGGGGGGCCTATGGCTACACCTTC
TRBJ2-3	NA	many	TRBV7-2	CASRTARGGTQYF	TGTGCCAGCAGGACGGCCCGTGGAGGCACGCAGTATTTT
TRBJ2-5	NA	many	TRBV11-3	CASSMGGAQETQYF	TGTGCCAGCAGTATGGGCGGGGCCCAAGAGACCCAGTACTTC
TRBJ1-4	TRBD1	many	TRBV27	CASSGTGRYEKLFF	TGTGCCAGCAGTGGGACAGGGAGATATGAAAAACTGTTTTTT
TRBJ2-1	NA	many	TRBV18	CASSPRVEQFF	TGTGCCAGCTCACCAAGGGTTGAGCAGTTCTTC
TRBJ2-7	TRBD2	many	TRBV7-2	CASSPRLAGGSEQYF	TGTGCCAGCAGCCCCCGACTAGCGGGGGGGAGCGAGCAGTACTTC
TRBJ1-6	TRBD1	NA	TRBV4-3	CASSQDPGQGAYYNSPLHF	TGCGCCAGCAGCCAAGATCCCGGACAGGGGGCCTACTATAATTCACCCCTCCACTTT
TRBJ1-5	NA	few	TRBV6-2/TRBV6-3	CASSLDSIGQPQHF	TGTGCCAGCAGTCTCGACTCCATTGGGCAGCCCCAGCATTTT
TRBJ2-1	NA	NA	TRBV15	CATSREDFPGRKFF	TGTGCCACCAGCAGAGAGGATTTTCCAGGGAGGAAGTTCTTC
TRBJ1-2	NA	many	TRBV5-4	CASSGDNSNYGYTF	TGTGCCAGCAGCGGGGACAACAGCAACTATGGCTACACCTTC
TRBJ1-5	TRBD1	NA	TRBV18	CASSPMGTGSPGIYQPQHF	TGTGCCAGCTCACCAATGGGGACAGGGAGTCCGGGGATTTATCAGCCCCAGCATTTT